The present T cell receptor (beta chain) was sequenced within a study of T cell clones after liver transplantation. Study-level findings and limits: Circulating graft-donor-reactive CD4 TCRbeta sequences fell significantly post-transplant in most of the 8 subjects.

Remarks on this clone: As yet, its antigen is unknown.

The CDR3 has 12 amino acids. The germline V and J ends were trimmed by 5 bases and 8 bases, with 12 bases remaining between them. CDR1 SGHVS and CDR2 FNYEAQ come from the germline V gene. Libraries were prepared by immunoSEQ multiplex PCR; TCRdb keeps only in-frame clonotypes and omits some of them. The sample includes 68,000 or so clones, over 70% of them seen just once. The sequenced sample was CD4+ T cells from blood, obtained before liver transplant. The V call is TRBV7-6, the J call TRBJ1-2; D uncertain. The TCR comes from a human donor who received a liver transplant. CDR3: CASSPSGGGYTF. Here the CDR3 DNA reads TGTGCCAGCAGCCCGAGTGGAGGGGGCTACACCTTC. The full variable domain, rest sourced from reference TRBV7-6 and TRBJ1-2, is GAGVSQSPRYKVTKRGQDVALRCDPISGHVSLYWYRQALGQGPEFLTYFNYEAQQDKSGLPNDRFSAERPEGSISTLTIQRTEQRDSAMYRCASSPSGGGYTFGSGTRLTVV.